The 16 T cell receptor beta chains listed next were all sequenced from one sample in a study of T cells in Graves' hyperthyroidism and ophthalmopathy. Researchers took RNA transcripts and amplified the TCR beta CDR3 regions from them. TCR CDR3 regions were first amplified by RT-PCR with HTBI primers. TCRdb reprocessed the multiplex PCR reads with MiXCR, giving one entry per CDR3 protein. The sample includes hundreds of thousands of distinct CDR3 sequences, around 15% of them seen just once. The sequenced sample consisted of blood. All receptors derive from a man aged 50 to 59 with Graves' ophthalmopathy.

This clonotype was detected a few times. The chain carries TRBV18 and TRBJ1-1; 8 bases match TRBD1. V was clipped by 2 bases and J by 3 bases; unmatched bases: 5. CDR1 is KGHSH, CDR2 LQKENI, per germline. This CDR3 region has 15 residues. In DNA, the CDR3 is TGTGCCAGCTCACCAGGAGGACAGGGAGACACTGAAGCTTTCTTT. Protein sequence: CASSPGGQGDTEAFF.

CDR3 region: CASLRWDTGELFF. CDR3 nucleotide sequence: TGTGCCAGCCTTAGGTGGGACACCGGGGAGCTGTTTTTT. The V call is TRBV6-2 or TRBV6-3, the J call TRBJ2-2; no reliable D call. Per germline, CDR1 MNHEY and CDR2 SVGEGT. This CDR3 has 13 amino acids. Trimming cost V 8 bases and J 3 bases, with 10 bases left between them.

This clonotype has at least ten counts. The chain combines TRBV3-1 with TRBJ2-2; tentative D call: TRBD1 (7 bases). This CDR3 comprises 16 residues. Trimming stripped 4 bases from V and 4 bases from J, with 16 bases between. Germline CDR1 and CDR2: LGHDT and YNNKEL (reference sequence). CDR3: CASSPRPRGATGELFF. The CDR3 coding sequence is TGTGCCAGCAGCCCAAGGCCCAGGGGGGCCACCGGGGAGCTGTTTTTT.

The sample holds many counts of this clonotype. The chain has TRBV4-2 and TRBJ2-1; D is perhaps TRBD2 (5 bases). The V and J ends lost 1 base and 7 bases respectively, with 8 bases between them. The length of the CDR3 is 13 residues. Germline values: CDR1 LGHNA, CDR2 YNFKEQ. The CDR3 nucleotides are TGTGCCAGCAGCCAAGCGGGGAATAATGAGCAGTTCTTC. Amino acid sequence: CASSQAGNNEQFF.

The chain links TRBV24-1 to TRBJ2-2; D is possibly TRBD1 or TRBD2 (5 bases each). The V end was cut by 1 base, the J end by 9 bases, with 17 bases between. The CDR3 loop spans 16 amino acids. CDR1 is KGHDR and CDR2 is SFDVKD in the germline V gene. CDR3 DNA sequence: TGTGCCACCAGTGATTTCCAGGCCTCAGGGAGCAGGGAGCTGTTTTTT. This gives the protein CATSDFQASGSRELFF.

This clonotype was seen many times. J is TRBJ1-2 and V is TRBV28, with D perhaps matching TRBD1 (6 bases). V was shortened by 7 bases and J by 6 bases, with 15 bases between the two germline ends. CDR1 MDHEN and CDR2 SYDVKM come from the germline V gene. This CDR3 has 13 amino acids. The CDR3 nucleotides are TGTGCCAGCATCCATACGGGGGCAGATGGCTACACCTTC. Translating it yields CASIHTGADGYTF.

This clonotype was seen repeatedly, ten times or more. The rearrangement uses TRBV3-1 and TRBJ1-2; D remains ambiguous. V was pared by 7 bases and J by 6 bases, with 21 bases between. Germline V gene data show CDR1 as LGHDT and CDR2 as YNNKEL (reference sequence). The CDR3 runs to 15 residues. The DNA of the CDR3 is TGTGCCAGCACCAATAAGGTACCGACGGCGCATGGCTACACCTTC. As protein: CASTNKVPTAHGYTF.

The chain has TRBV7-9 and TRBJ2-1; TRBD2 matches 13 bases. After removal of 6 bases from V and 5 bases from J, the junction contained 10 bases not matched to a gene. Germline V lookup: CDR1 SEHNR, CDR2 FQNEAQ (reference sequence). CDR3 length: 17 residues. The CDR3 protein is CASSTSGRANTNNEQFF. CDR3 nucleotide sequence: TGTGCCAGCAGTACTAGCGGGAGGGCCAATACAAACAATGAGCAGTTCTTC.

This clonotype was counted ten times or more. This chain joins TRBV6-1 and TRBJ2-1, with D tentatively TRBD1 or TRBD2 (5 bases each). Trimming pared 6 bases from V and 0 bases from J, leaving 12 bases between. Germline lookup yields CDR1 MNHNS and CDR2 SASEGT. CDR3 size: 15 residues. CDR3 bases: TGTGCCAGCAGCCGCTGGGGGACCTCCTACAATGAGCAGTTCTTC. It specifies CASSRWGTSYNEQFF.

V and J are TRBV6-1 and TRBJ2-1, with D possibly being TRBD1 or TRBD2 (6 bases each). V was pared by 3 bases and J by 2 bases, with 11 bases between. The CDR3 spans 15 residues. Germline values: CDR1 MNHNS, CDR2 SASEGT. CDR3 nucleotide sequence: TGTGCCAGCAGTGAGGGGGCGGGGCCCTACAATGAGCAGTTCTTC. This encodes CASSEGAGPYNEQFF.

This clonotype was observed at least ten times. This sequence joins TRBV29-1 and TRBJ2-1; TRBD1 might be the D (5 bases). Germline V gene lookup returns CDR1 SQVTM and CDR2 ANQGSEA. The germline V and J ends were trimmed by 3 bases and 1 base, with 10 bases remaining between them. This CDR3 is 14 amino acids long. The CDR3 spells CSVEGQGSYNEQFF. The CDR3 DNA sequence: TGCAGCGTTGAGGGGCAGGGTTCCTACAATGAGCAGTTCTTC.

This clonotype occurred a few times. The CDR3 protein is CASSIHTNYEQYF. The DNA of the CDR3 is TGTGCCAGTAGTATCCACACCAACTACGAGCAGTACTTC. The chain is built from TRBV19 and TRBJ2-7; unclear D gene. CDR3 length equals 13 residues. Per the germline V gene, CDR1 is LNHDA and CDR2 is SQIVND (reference sequence). The ends were cut back, 3 bases at V and 3 bases at J, with 9 bases in the middle.

This clonotype has ten or more counts. The V gene is TRBV18, the J gene TRBJ2-3; weak D call: TRBD1 (6 bases). The germline CDR1 and CDR2 sequences are KGHSH and LQKENI. The CDR3 contains 13 residues. V was pared by 5 bases and J by 0 bases, with 6 bases between. The CDR3 nucleotides read TGTGCCAGCTCAGGACAGAGCACAGATACGCAGTATTTT. This translates into CASSGQSTDTQYF. Together with reference TRBV18 and TRBJ2-3, the CDR3 gives the full variable domain: NAGVMQNPRHLVRRRGQEARLRCSPMKGHSHVYWYRQLPEEGLKFMVYLQKENIIDESGMPKERFSAEFPKEGPSILRIQQVVRGDSAAYFCASSGQSTDTQYFGPGTRLTVL.

This clonotype was detected only a few times. V and J are TRBV5-6 and TRBJ1-2; D unresolved. This CDR3 has 15 residues. Trimming cost V 6 bases and J 1 base, with 16 bases left between them. Germline values: CDR1 SGHDT, CDR2 YYEEEE. CDR3 nucleotides: TGTGCCAGCACCTCCACCTTTGAACATAACTATGGCTACACCTTC. It is translated as CASTSTFEHNYGYTF.

At least ten counts were recorded for this clonotype. The rearrangement joins TRBV7-9 to TRBJ1-5; D remains ambiguous. The CDR3 is made up of 14 amino acids. Trimming removed 1 base at V and 1 base at J, with 5 bases between. CDR1 is SEHNR, CDR2 FQNEAQ, per germline (reference sequence). This CDR3 is CASSLGVSNQPQHF. In DNA form, the CDR3 reads TGTGCCAGCAGCTTAGGGGTAAGCAATCAGCCCCAGCATTTT.

This clonotype was counted many times. The chain recombines TRBV6-5 with TRBJ2-1; TRBD2 aligns across 9 bases. CDR3 length equals 17 residues. Looked up from germline, CDR1 is MNHEY and CDR2 is SVGAGI. With V trimmed by 0 bases and J by 1 base, 4 bases remained unmatched. The CDR3, as DNA: TGTGCCAGCAGTTACTCGGCTAGCGGGGATTCCTACAATGAGCAGTTCTTC. Translating gives CASSYSASGDSYNEQFF.